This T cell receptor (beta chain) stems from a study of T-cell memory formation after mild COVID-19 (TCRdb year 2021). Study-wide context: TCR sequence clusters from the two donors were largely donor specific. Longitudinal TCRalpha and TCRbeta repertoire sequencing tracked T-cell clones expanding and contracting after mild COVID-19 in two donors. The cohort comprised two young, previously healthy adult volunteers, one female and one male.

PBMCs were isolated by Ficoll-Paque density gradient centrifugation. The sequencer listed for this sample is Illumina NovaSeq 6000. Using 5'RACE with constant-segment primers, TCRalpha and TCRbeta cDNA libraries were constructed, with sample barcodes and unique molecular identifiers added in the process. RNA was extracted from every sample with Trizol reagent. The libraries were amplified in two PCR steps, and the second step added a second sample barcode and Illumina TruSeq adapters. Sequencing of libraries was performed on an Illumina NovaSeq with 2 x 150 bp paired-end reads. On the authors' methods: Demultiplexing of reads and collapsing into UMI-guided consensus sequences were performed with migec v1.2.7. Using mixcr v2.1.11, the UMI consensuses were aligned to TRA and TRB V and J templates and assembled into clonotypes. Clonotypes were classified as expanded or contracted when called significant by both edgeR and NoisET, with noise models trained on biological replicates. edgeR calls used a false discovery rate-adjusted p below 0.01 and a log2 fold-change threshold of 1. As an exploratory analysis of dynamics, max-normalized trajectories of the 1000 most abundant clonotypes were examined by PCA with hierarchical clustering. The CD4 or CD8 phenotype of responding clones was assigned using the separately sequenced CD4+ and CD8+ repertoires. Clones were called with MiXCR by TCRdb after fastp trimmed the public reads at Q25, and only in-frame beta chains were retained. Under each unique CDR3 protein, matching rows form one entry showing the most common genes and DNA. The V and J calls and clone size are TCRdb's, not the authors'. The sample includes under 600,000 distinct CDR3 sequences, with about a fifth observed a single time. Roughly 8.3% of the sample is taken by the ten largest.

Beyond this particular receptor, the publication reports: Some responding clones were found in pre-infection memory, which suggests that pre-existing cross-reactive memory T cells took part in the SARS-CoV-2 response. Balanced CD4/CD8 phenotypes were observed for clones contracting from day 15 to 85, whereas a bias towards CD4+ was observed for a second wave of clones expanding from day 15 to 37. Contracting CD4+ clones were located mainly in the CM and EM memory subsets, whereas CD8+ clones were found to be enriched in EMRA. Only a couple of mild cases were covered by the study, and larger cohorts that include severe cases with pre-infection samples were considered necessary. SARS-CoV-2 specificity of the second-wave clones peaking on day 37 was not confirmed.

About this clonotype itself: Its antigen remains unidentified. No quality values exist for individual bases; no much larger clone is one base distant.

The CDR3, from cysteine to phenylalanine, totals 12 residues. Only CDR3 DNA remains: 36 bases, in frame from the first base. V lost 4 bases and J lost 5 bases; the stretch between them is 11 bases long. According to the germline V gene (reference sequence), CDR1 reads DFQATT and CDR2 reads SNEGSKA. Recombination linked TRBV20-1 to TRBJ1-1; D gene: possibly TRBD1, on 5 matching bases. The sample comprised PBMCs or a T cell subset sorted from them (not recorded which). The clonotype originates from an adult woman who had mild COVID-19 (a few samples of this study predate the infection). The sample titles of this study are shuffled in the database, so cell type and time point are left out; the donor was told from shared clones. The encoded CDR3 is CSAIQGVTEAFF. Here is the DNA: TGCAGTGCTATCCAGGGAGTAACTGAAGCTTTCTTT.